This T cell receptor beta chain originates from a study of metastatic and nonmetastatic thyroid tumors. In the study overall: Malignant thyroid and benign thyroid patients provided blood and tumor or nodule tissue whose repertoires were compared.

Through MiXCR, TCRdb re-clonotyped the PCR reads. Of roughly 16,000 clones listed, around 29% are singletons. Germline CDR1 is MGHRA and CDR2 is YSYEKL. The V segment lost 0 bases and the J segment 2 bases; nucleotides outside the gene matches: 13. The CDR3 runs to 18 residues. General observations from the study: The study reportedly found significantly higher TCR beta diversity in malignant thyroid tumors than benign nodules, in blood and tumor.

No treatment had been given to any patient before thyroid surgery. In this sample, this clone is medium-sized (0.01 to 0.1%). Its antigen remains unknown. This sequence was found in a female donor with papillary thyroid cancer or a benign thyroid nodule (not recorded which). Some clones in this sample may be carry-over from other donors' samples. Sequenced material: blood. The chain couples TRBV4-1 to TRBJ2-7, with 7 bases identical to TRBD1. In nucleotides, the CDR3 is TGCGCCAGCAGCCAAGATGTGTCTCGAGGGGGCGAGACCTACGAGCAGTACTTC. It translates to CASSQDVSRGGETYEQYF.